This TCR beta chain stems from a study of Ad26.COV2.S vaccination and SARS-CoV-2 variants. Turning to the study itself: Donor was in the COV1001 Ad26.COV2.S trial arm.

Details on this clone: Its specificity is not known.

Stated treatment: around 19 received Ad26.COV2.S at low or high dose, single or two shots; roughly five received placebo; per-sample allocation not given. The samples were gathered on day 63 after the first injection of vaccine or placebo. Whole-study findings and limits: Assessments of TCR breadth and depth may have underestimated the total T cell responses.

Assay: immunoSEQ multiplex PCR; the TCRdb copy retains only in-frame clones and omits some. The sample carries 300,000 to 350,000 clones, less than 90% recorded once. From germline, CDR1 is KGHSH and CDR2 LQKENI. CDR3 length equals 14 residues. Trimming took 3 bases from V and 5 from J; bases not matched to a gene: 7. The receptor was isolated from a person between 18 and 59 years old who received the Ad26.COV2.S COVID-19 vaccine or a placebo. The sequences come from peripheral blood, collected in a trial of Ad26.COV2.S vaccine versus placebo. The gene calls are TRBV18 and TRBJ2-7; 7 positions agree with TRBD2. The DNA of the CDR3 is TGTGCCAGCTCACCCCTGCGGGGGAGCAACGAGCAGTACTTC. Its translation is CASSPLRGSNEQYF.